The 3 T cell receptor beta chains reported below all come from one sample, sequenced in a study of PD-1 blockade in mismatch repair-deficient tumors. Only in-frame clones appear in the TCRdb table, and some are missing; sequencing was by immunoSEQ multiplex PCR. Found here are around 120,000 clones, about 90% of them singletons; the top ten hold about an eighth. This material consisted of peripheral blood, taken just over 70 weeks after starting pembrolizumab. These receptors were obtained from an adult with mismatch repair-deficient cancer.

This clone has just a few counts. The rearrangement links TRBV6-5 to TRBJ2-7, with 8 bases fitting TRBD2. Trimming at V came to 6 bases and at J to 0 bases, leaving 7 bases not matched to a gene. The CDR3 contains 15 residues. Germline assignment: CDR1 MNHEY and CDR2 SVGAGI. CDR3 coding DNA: TGTGCCAGCAGCTCGACTAGCGCGAGCTCCTACGAGCAGTACTTC. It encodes CASSSTSASSYEQYF.

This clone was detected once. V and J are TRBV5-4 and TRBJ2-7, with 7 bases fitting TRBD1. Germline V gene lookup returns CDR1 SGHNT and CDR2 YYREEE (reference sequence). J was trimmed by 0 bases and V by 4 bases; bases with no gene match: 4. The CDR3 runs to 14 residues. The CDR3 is CASSKRDSSYEQYF. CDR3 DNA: TGTGCCAGCAGCAAACGGGACAGCTCCTACGAGCAGTACTTC.

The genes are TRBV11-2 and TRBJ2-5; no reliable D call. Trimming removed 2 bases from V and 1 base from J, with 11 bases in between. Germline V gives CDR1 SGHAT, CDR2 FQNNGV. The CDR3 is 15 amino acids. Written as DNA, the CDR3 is TGTGCCAGCAGCTTAAGCCCAGCAGGCCAAGAGACCCAGTACTTC. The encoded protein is CASSLSPAGQETQYF.